A single sample gave rise to the 3 T cell receptor beta chains below, sequenced in a study of OX40 agonist ivuxolimab in advanced cancers. Some clones are missing from TCRdb's copy, which holds only in-frame ones; the method was immunoSEQ multiplex PCR. The profile shows 35,000 to 55,000 clones, roughly 80% of them singletons. The specimen comprised CD4+ or CD8+ T cells sorted from blood, sampled in a trial of the OX40 agonist ivuxolimab. These receptors all come from an adult with an advanced solid tumor such as melanoma, head and neck, liver or kidney cancer.

The chain couples TRBV29-1 to TRBJ2-2, with 9 nucleotides matching TRBD2. Trimming cost V 7 bases and J 2 bases; bases outside gene matches: 8. The CDR3 runs 15 residues. Germline CDR1 SQVTM, CDR2 ANQGSEA. The chain's CDR3 is CSADISGSNTGELFF. The CDR3 region has the DNA TGCAGCGCCGATATTAGCGGGAGCAACACCGGGGAGCTGTTTTTT.

The chain employs TRBV7-2 and TRBJ2-1; TRBD1 is a possible D gene (5 bases). The ends were cut back, 3 bases at V and 4 bases at J, with 13 bases in the middle. The CDR3 consists of 15 residues. Germline V gives CDR1 SGHTA, CDR2 FQGNSA. The CDR3 nucleotides read TGTGCCAGCAGCTTGACAGCCCAAACTTACAATGAGCAGTTCTTC. This encodes CASSLTAQTYNEQFF.

The V call is TRBV7-2, the J call TRBJ2-7; D ambiguous. Trimming removed 2 bases at V and 2 bases at J, with 10 bases between. Germline-derived CDR1 and CDR2 are SGHTA and FQGNSA. CDR3 length equals 14 residues. The CDR3 protein is CASSLIPGTYEQYF. CDR3 sequence (DNA): TGTGCCAGCAGCTTAATACCTGGGACCTACGAGCAGTACTTC.